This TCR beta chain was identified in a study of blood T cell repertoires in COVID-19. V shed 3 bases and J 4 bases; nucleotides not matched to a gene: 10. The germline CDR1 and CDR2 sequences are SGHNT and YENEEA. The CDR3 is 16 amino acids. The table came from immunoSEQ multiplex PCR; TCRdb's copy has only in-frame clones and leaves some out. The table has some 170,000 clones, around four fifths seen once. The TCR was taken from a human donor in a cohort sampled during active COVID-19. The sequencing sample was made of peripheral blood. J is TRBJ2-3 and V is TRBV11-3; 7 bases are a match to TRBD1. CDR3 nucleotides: TGTGCCAGCAGCTTCAGCGGACCAGGGGGTGCAGATACGCAGTATTTT. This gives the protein CASSFSGPGGADTQYF.